This T cell receptor (beta chain) comes out of a study of identical twins. Study-level points and caveats: Researchers reported weaker excess twin sharing in beta out-of-frame sequences. In cord blood, abundant beta clonotypes had fewer insertions; memory showed no trend. Its conclusions, products of cross-sectional statistical analysis, did not come from following the same donors.

This clonotype appeared many times. Its antigen remains unknown. TCRdb called the 5' RACE reads again in MiXCR, with one record for every CDR3 protein. This table holds roughly 1,500,000 distinct CDR3 sequences, 32% found once. Germline V lookup: CDR1 SGHRS, CDR2 YFSETQ. V lost 0 bases, J lost 1 base, and 10 bases lay in between. The CDR3 is 16 amino acids. The source material was cord blood. The origin of this receptor is a newborn girl in good health. V gene TRBV5-1 combines with J gene TRBJ1-4, with a possible D match to TRBD1 (5 bases). In DNA form, the CDR3 reads TGCGCCAGCAGCTTGGGACAGCTTCTAACTAATGAAAAACTGTTTTTT. The encoded protein is CASSLGQLLTNEKLFF. Complete variable domain (other parts from reference TRBV5-1 and TRBJ1-4): KAGVTQTPRYLIKTRGQQVTLSCSPISGHRSVSWYQQTPGQGLQFLFEYFSETQRNKGNFPGRFSGRQFSNSRSEMNVSTLELGDSALYLCASSLGQLLTNEKLFFGSGTQLSVL.